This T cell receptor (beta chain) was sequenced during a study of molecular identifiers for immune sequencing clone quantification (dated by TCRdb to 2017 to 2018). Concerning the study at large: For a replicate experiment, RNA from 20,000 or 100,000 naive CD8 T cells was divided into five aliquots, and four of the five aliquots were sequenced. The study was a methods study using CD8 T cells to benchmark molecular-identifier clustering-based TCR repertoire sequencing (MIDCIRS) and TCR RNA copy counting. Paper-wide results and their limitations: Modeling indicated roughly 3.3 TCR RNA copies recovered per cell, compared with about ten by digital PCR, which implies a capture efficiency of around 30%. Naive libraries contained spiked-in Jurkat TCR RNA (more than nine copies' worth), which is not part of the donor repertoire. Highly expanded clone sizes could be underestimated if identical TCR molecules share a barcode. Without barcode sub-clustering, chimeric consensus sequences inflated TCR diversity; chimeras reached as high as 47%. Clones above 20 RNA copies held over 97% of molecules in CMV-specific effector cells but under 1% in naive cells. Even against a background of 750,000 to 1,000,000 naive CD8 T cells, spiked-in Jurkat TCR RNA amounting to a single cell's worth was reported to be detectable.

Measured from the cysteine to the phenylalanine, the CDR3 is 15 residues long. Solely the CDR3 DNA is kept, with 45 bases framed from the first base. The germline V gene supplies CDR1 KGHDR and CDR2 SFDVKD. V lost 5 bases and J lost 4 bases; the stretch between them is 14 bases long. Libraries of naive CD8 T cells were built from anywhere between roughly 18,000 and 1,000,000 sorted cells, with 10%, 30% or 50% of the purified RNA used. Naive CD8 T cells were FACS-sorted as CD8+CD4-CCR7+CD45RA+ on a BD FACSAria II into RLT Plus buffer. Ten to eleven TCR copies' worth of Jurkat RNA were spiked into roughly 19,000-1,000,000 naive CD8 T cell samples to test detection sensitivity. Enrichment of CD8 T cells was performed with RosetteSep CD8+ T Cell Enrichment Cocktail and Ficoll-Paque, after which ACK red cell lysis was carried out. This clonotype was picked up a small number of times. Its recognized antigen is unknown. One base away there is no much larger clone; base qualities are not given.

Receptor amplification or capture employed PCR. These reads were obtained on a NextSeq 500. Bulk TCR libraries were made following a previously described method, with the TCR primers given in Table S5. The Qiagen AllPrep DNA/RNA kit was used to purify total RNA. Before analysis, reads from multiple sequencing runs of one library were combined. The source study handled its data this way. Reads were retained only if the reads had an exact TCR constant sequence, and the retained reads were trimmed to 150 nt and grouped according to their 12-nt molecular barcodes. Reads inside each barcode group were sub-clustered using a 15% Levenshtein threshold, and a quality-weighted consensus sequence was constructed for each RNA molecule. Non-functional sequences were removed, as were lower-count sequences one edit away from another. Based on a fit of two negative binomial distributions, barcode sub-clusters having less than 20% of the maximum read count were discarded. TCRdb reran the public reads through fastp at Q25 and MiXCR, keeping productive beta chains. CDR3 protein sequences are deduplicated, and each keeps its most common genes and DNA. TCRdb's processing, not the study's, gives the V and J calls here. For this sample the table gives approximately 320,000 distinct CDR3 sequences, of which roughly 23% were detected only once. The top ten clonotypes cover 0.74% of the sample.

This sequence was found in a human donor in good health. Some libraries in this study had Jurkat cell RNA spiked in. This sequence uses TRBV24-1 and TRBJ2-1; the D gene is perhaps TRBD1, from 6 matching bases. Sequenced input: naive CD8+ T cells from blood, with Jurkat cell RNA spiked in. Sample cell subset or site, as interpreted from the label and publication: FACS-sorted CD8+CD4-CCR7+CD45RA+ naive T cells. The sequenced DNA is TGTGCCACCAGTGCCCAGGGGTCGAGATACAATGAGCAGTTCTTC. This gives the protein CATSAQGSRYNEQFF.